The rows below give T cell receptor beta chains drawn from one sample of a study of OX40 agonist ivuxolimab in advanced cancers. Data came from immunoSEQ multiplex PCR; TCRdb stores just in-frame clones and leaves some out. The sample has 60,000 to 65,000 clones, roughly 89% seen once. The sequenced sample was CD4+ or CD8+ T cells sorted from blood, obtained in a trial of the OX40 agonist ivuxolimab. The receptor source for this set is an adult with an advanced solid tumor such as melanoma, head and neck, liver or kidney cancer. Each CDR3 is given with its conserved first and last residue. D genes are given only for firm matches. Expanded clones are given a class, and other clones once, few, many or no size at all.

CDR3nt: TGTGCCAGCAGCGGATTCGGGATCTCAGGGGGAGATACTGAAGCTTTCTTT; CDR3aa: CASSGFGISGGDTEAFF; v_gene: TRBV5-6; j_gene: TRBJ1-1; abundance: NA; d_gene: TRBD1
CDR3nt: TGTGCCAGCAGTGAAGGTAGAAACTTTAACTATGGCTACACCTTC; CDR3aa: CASSEGRNFNYGYTF; v_gene: TRBV2; j_gene: TRBJ1-2; abundance: NA; d_gene: NA
CDR3nt: TGTGCCAGCAGTAGCGCAGGGGGATCCTACGAGCAGTACTTC; CDR3aa: CASSSAGGSYEQYF; v_gene: TRBV28; j_gene: TRBJ2-7; abundance: NA; d_gene: TRBD1
CDR3nt: TGTGCCAGCAGTTCAGGGCTTTATGGCTACACCTTC; CDR3aa: CASSSGLYGYTF; v_gene: TRBV9; j_gene: TRBJ1-2; abundance: NA; d_gene: NA
CDR3nt: TGTGCCAGCAGCTCCTACCCCAAACTAGAAAGCTCCTACGAGCAGTACTTC; CDR3aa: CASSSYPKLESSYEQYF; v_gene: TRBV7-9; j_gene: TRBJ2-7; abundance: once; d_gene: NA
CDR3nt: TGTGCCAGCAGCTTGGGGCAGGGTGAATACGAGCGGTACTTC; CDR3aa: CASSLGQGEYERYF; v_gene: TRBV5-4; j_gene: TRBJ2-7; abundance: once; d_gene: NA
CDR3nt: TGTGCCAGCAGAGCCACCATCGTTGTCGAGCAGTACTTC; CDR3aa: CASRATIVVEQYF; v_gene: TRBV6-1; j_gene: TRBJ2-7; abundance: NA; d_gene: NA
CDR3nt: TGCAGCGTCTCAGGGGGCACTGAAGCTTTCTTT; CDR3aa: CSVSGGTEAFF; v_gene: TRBV29-1; j_gene: TRBJ1-1; abundance: NA; d_gene: TRBD1
CDR3nt: TGTGCCAGCTCACGGGTTAGCGGAGATTACGAGCAGTACTTC; CDR3aa: CASSRVSGDYEQYF; v_gene: TRBV18; j_gene: TRBJ2-7; abundance: NA; d_gene: NA
CDR3nt: TGTGCCAGCAGCGTATTTGGGGGTGGCAGTAATTTGGATGAGCAGTTCTTC; CDR3aa: CASSVFGGGSNLDEQFF; v_gene: TRBV9; j_gene: TRBJ2-1; abundance: NA; d_gene: NA
CDR3nt: TGTGCCAGCAGACCGGGCCTTCCCTACGAGCAGTACTTC; CDR3aa: CASRPGLPYEQYF; v_gene: TRBV6-1; j_gene: TRBJ2-7; abundance: NA; d_gene: NA
CDR3nt: TGTGCCAGCAGCTTGGGGCCAGGTTTGGAGGAGCTGTTTTTT; CDR3aa: CASSLGPGLEELFF; v_gene: TRBV5-4; j_gene: TRBJ2-2; abundance: NA; d_gene: NA
CDR3nt: TGTGCCAGCAGCCAAGAAATACCACCCGCGAGGGGCTACACCTTC; CDR3aa: CASSQEIPPARGYTF; v_gene: TRBV4-2; j_gene: TRBJ1-2; abundance: NA; d_gene: NA
CDR3nt: TGTGCCAGCAGCCATCGGGACAGGGGGCCTATCTCTGGAAACACCATATATTTT; CDR3aa: CASSHRDRGPISGNTIYF; v_gene: TRBV7-9; j_gene: TRBJ1-3; abundance: NA; d_gene: TRBD1
CDR3nt: TGCGCCAGCAGCTGGGGACTAGCGGGGCGTCCAGATACGCAGTATTTT; CDR3aa: CASSWGLAGRPDTQYF; v_gene: TRBV5-1; j_gene: TRBJ2-3; abundance: once; d_gene: TRBD2
CDR3nt: TGCACCAGCAGCCCCTCGGGAGGGAGCTACCGGACCCAGTACTTC; CDR3aa: CTSSPSGGSYRTQYF; v_gene: TRBV1; j_gene: TRBJ2-5; abundance: NA; d_gene: NA
CDR3nt: TGTGCCAGCAGTGCCAGCCGGGGTCAGGGGAGGCCCTACGAGCAGTACTTC; CDR3aa: CASSASRGQGRPYEQYF; v_gene: TRBV2; j_gene: TRBJ2-7; abundance: once; d_gene: NA
CDR3nt: TGCGCCAGCAGCTCACTATCTAGCGGGAGGGACACAGATACGCAGTATTTT; CDR3aa: CASSSLSSGRDTDTQYF; v_gene: TRBV5-1; j_gene: TRBJ2-3; abundance: NA; d_gene: TRBD2
CDR3nt: TGTGCCAGCAGCCCCGGGGGGGCGCCTAACTATGGCTACACCTTC; CDR3aa: CASSPGGAPNYGYTF; v_gene: TRBV7-9; j_gene: TRBJ1-2; abundance: NA; d_gene: NA
CDR3nt: TGTGCCAGTAGTTACCCCGGGGGGACCATATATTTT; CDR3aa: CASSYPGGTIYF; v_gene: TRBV19; j_gene: TRBJ1-3; abundance: NA; d_gene: NA
CDR3nt: TGTGCCAGCAGCCTGGGGGACAGGGGCCCCACAGATACGCAGTATTTT; CDR3aa: CASSLGDRGPTDTQYF; v_gene: TRBV21-1; j_gene: TRBJ2-3; abundance: NA; d_gene: NA
CDR3nt: TGTGCCAGCAGTTCTGGGACCCCCTACGAGCAGTACTTC; CDR3aa: CASSSGTPYEQYF; v_gene: TRBV28; j_gene: TRBJ2-7; abundance: NA; d_gene: NA
CDR3nt: TGTGCCAGCAGCTTCGCCGGGTCACACTCTGGGGCCAACGTCCTGACTTTC; CDR3aa: CASSFAGSHSGANVLTF; v_gene: TRBV7-6; j_gene: TRBJ2-6; abundance: NA; d_gene: NA
CDR3nt: TGCGCCAGCAGCCGGGAGTCGGGGGAGCAGTTCTTC; CDR3aa: CASSRESGEQFF; v_gene: TRBV5-1; j_gene: TRBJ2-1; abundance: NA; d_gene: NA
CDR3nt: TGTGCCAGCAGAGGACAGATCTCCTACAATGAGCAGTTCTTC; CDR3aa: CASRGQISYNEQFF; v_gene: TRBV27; j_gene: TRBJ2-1; abundance: NA; d_gene: NA
CDR3nt: TGTGCCAGCAGTCCTGGGACAGGGGGAAACAATGAGCAGTTCTTC; CDR3aa: CASSPGTGGNNEQFF; v_gene: TRBV27; j_gene: TRBJ2-1; abundance: NA; d_gene: TRBD1